The 12 T cell receptor beta chains below all came from one sample that was sequenced in a study of beta chain features in type 1 diabetes. Regarding the study as a whole: Patients with Type 1 diabetes showed moderately but significantly shorter TCRB CDR3s in all four CD4+ subsets.

These receptors lack a known antigen. Isolated RNA was reverse transcribed in full, so expressed TCRB transcripts were sequenced. Data came from immunoSEQ multiplex PCR; TCRdb stores just in-frame clones and leaves some out. The sample lists 45,000 to 60,000 clones; just under 45% were seen once. The sequenced sample was stem cell memory CD4+ T cells from blood. The origin of the receptors is a man aged 25 to 40 with type 1 diabetes.

This clone appeared a few times. The chain recombines TRBV5-1 with TRBJ2-5, with D unclear. CDR3 length: 14 residues. From germline, CDR1 is SGHRS and CDR2 YFSETQ. V was shortened by 4 bases and J by 1 base, with 11 bases between the two germline ends. This CDR3 is CASSNDLLQETQYF. In DNA, the CDR3 is TGCGCCAGCAGCAATGACTTGCTCCAAGAGACCCAGTACTTC.

This clone has only a few counts. This chain links TRBV2 with TRBJ2-3; D remains unclear. V lost 4 bases, J lost 4 bases, and 9 bases lay in between. Germline lookup yields CDR1 SNHLY and CDR2 FYNNEI. This CDR3 has 13 residues. The CDR3 region is CASSVLLSDTQYF. The CDR3 nucleotides read TGTGCCAGCAGTGTACTTCTCTCAGATACGCAGTATTTT.

The V and J genes are TRBV7-2 and TRBJ2-5; D gene unclear. V was pared by 4 bases and J by 5 bases, with 14 bases between. Germline V gene sequence: CDR1 SGHTA, CDR2 FQGNSA. The CDR3 contains 14 residues. This CDR3 is CASSSPALRETQYF. In nucleotides, the CDR3 is TGTGCCAGCAGCTCCCCGGCTTTGAGGGAGACCCAGTACTTC.

The CDR3, as DNA: TGTGCCAGCAGCCCTCGAACTAGCGGGAGATACGAGCAGTACTTC. Its protein is CASSPRTSGRYEQYF. The rearrangement uses TRBV7-2 and TRBJ2-7; 11 bases map to TRBD2. The CDR3 is 15 amino acids. The V segment lost 5 bases and the J segment 4 bases; nucleotides outside the gene matches: 7. From germline, CDR1 is SGHTA and CDR2 FQGNSA.

The V call is TRBV19, the J call TRBJ1-1; D remains unclear. The V and J ends lost 6 bases and 0 bases respectively, with 14 bases between them. Germline CDR1 and CDR2: LNHDA and SQIVND (reference sequence). CDR3 length: 15 residues. The chain's CDR3 is CASSSPGRMNTEAFF. The CDR3 DNA follows: TGTGCCAGTAGCTCCCCTGGGCGAATGAACACTGAAGCTTTCTTT.

The rearrangement joins TRBV27 to TRBJ1-1; tentative D call: TRBD1 (5 bases). The CDR3 sequence is 19 residues long. Germline values: CDR1 MNHEY, CDR2 SMNVEV (reference sequence). Trimming left V 4 bases short and J 0 bases short, with 24 bases between. CDR3 amino acids: CASSSVDRGLLIMNTEAFF. The CDR3 region has the DNA TGTGCCAGCAGTTCCGTTGATCGGGGACTTCTGATCATGAACACTGAAGCTTTCTTT.

The V call is TRBV2, the J call TRBJ2-7, with D possibly being TRBD2 (8 bases). Germline V gives CDR1 SNHLY, CDR2 FYNNEI. The CDR3 totals 16 residues. V dropped 8 bases and J dropped 5 bases, with 25 bases sitting between them. The CDR3 loop reads CASRGGRQGKPDEQYF. In DNA form, the CDR3 reads TGTGCCAGCCGGGGGGGACGACAGGGTAAGCCCGACGAGCAGTACTTC.

This chain connects TRBV18 to TRBJ2-3; D is possibly TRBD2 (5 bases). The CDR3 sequence is 14 residues long. V was pared by 3 bases and J by 2 bases, with 9 bases between. Germline V CDR1 and CDR2: KGHSH, LQKENI. The CDR3 DNA is TGTGCCAGCTCACCGCGGGCGTTCACAGATACGCAGTATTTT. Its protein product is CASSPRAFTDTQYF.

This clone was counted a single time. The chain is built from TRBV6-6 and TRBJ2-2, with 9 nucleotides matching TRBD1. Unmatched junction bases numbered 3, after V lost 2 bases and J lost 8 bases. The CDR3 length is 14 residues. Looked up from germline, CDR1 is MNHNY and CDR2 is SVGAGI (reference sequence). The DNA for the CDR3 is TGTGCCAGCAGTTACACAGGGGGCTTTGGGGAGCTGTTTTTT. It codes for CASSYTGGFGELFF.

CDR3 nucleotide sequence: TGCAGTAGTTCGGTTACCGGGGAGCTGTTTTTT. It translates to CSSSVTGELFF. The genes are TRBV20-1 and TRBJ2-2; no clear D. The germline V gene has CDR1 DFQATT and CDR2 SNEGSKA (reference sequence). The CDR3 covers 11 residues. With 8 bases removed from V and 5 bases from J, the gap between germline ends came to 9 bases.

This rearrangement joins TRBV19 to TRBJ2-1; the match to TRBD2 covers 14 bases. CDR3 length: 17 residues. Per the germline V gene, CDR1 is LNHDA and CDR2 is SQIVND (reference sequence). The V segment lost 6 bases and the J segment 10 bases; nucleotides outside the gene matches: 14. The CDR3 sequence is CASRRGSGTSGSGEQFF. CDR3 DNA: TGTGCCAGTAGGAGGGGATCCGGGACTAGCGGGAGTGGAGAGCAGTTCTTC.

The chain combines TRBV19 with TRBJ2-5; weak D call: TRBD2 (6 bases). Germline V CDR1 and CDR2: LNHDA, SQIVND (reference sequence). With 5 bases removed from V and 5 bases from J, the gap between germline ends came to 12 bases. The CDR3 is 13 amino acids. The CDR3 region has the DNA TGTGCCAGTAGTCCTTGGGCGGGGGAGACCCAGTACTTC. It specifies CASSPWAGETQYF.